This TCR beta chain was retrieved from a study of breast tumors, draining lymph nodes, adjacent tissues. TCRdb called the multiplex PCR reads again in MiXCR, with one record for every CDR3 protein. This sample yields around 230,000 distinct CDR3 sequences, of which 30% to 35% are seen a single time; approximately 3.3% belongs to the top ten. This CDR3 region has 14 residues. The J segment lost 0 bases and the V segment lost 6 bases, leaving 3 bases of the junction unmatched. CDR1 is SGHTS and CDR2 is YDEGEE in the germline V gene. Study results and limitations: Data only fit, rather than demonstrated, lymph node origin of most tumor T cells. The data were judged consistent with most tumor T cells coming from lymph node and expanding in tumor. Compared with basal-like, luminal-like tumors shared significantly more repertoire with nontumor tissue. Tumors had less TCR diversity than lymph nodes, more than nontumor tissue.

Axillary draining lymph nodes of breast cancer patients supplied the node samples. This clonotype has at least ten counts. Its matching antigen is unknown. The sample consisted of axillary lymph node tissue. This TCR derives from a female donor with breast cancer. Some clones in this sample may be carry-over from other donors' samples. V is TRBV5-8 and J is TRBJ2-3; 8 bases fit TRBD2. The CDR3 region has the DNA TGTGCCAGCACCGGGGGGGCTAGCACAGATACGCAGTATTTT. Amino acids: CASTGGASTDTQYF.